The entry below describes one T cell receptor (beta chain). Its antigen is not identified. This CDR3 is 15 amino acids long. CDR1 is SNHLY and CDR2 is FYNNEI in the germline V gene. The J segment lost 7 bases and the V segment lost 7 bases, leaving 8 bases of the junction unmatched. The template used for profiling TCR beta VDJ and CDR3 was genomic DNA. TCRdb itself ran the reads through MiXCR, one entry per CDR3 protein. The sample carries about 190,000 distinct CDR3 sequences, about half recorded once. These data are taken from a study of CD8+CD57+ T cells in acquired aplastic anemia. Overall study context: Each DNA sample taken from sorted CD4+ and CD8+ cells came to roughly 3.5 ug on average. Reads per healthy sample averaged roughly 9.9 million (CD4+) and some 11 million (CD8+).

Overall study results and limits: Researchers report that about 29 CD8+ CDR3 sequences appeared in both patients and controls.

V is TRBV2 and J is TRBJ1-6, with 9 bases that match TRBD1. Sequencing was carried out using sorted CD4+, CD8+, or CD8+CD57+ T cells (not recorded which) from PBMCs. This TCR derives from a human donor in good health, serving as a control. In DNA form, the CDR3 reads TGTGCCAGCACCTTAACCGGGACAGGGAATTCACCCCTCCACTTT. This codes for CASTLTGTGNSPLHF.